What follows describes a single T cell receptor (beta chain). Antigen unknown. These data come from a study of post-analysis software for immune sequencing data. Study-level background: The disease courses covered relapsing-remitting, secondary progressive and progressive-relapsing multiple sclerosis. Findings and caveats of the study: Roughly five TRBV segments appeared more often in patients than in controls, and TRBV5-6, TRBV5-1 and TRBV20-1 were among these.

This CDR3 contains 14 residues. Germline CDR1 reads ENHRY; CDR2 reads SYGVKD. V gave up 10 bases and J gave up 4 bases; unmatched junction bases: 12. TCR beta cDNA libraries included unique molecular identifiers. One entry per CDR3 protein, called by TCRdb with MiXCR from the PCR reads. This table has about 540,000 distinct CDR3 sequences, roughly 34% appearing once. This receptor was identified in a girl younger than 18 with multiple sclerosis. The source material was blood. The rearrangement joins TRBV10-3 to TRBJ2-7, with 8 bases identical to TRBD2. The CDR3 reads CATRERGGKYEQYF. The CDR3 DNA sequence: TGTGCCACCCGTGAACGGGGGGGAAAATACGAGCAGTACTTC.